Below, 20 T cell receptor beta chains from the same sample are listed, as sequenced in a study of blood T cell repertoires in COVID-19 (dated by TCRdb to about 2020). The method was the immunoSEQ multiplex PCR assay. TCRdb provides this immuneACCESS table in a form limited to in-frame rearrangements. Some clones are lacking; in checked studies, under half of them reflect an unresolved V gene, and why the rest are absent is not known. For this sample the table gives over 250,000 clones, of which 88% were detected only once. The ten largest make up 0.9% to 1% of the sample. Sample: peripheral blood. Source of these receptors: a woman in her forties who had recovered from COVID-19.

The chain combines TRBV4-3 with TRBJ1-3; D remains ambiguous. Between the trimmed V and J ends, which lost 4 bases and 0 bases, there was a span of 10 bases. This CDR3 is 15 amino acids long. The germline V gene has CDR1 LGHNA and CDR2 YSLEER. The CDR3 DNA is TGCGCCAGCAGCCGACTAGGGAGCTCTGGAAACACCATATATTTT. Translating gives CASSRLGSSGNTIYF.

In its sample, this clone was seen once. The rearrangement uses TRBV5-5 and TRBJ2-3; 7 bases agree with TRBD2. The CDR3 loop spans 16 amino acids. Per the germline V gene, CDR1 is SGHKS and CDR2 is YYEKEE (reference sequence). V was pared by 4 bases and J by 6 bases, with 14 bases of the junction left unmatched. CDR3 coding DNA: TGTGCCAGCAGCCAAAGGGGCAGGGAGGGTACGGATACGCAGTATTTT. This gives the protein CASSQRGREGTDTQYF. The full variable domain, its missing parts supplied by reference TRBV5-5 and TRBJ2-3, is DAGVTQSPTHLIKTRGQQVTLRCSPISGHKSVSWYQQVLGQGPQFIFQYYEKEERGRGNFPDRFSARQFPNYSSELNVNALLLGDSALYLCASSQRGREGTDTQYFGPGTRLTVL.

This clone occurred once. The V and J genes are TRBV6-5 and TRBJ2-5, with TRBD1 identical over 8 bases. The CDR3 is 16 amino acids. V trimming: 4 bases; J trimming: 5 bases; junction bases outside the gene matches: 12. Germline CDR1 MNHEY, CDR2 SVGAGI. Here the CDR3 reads CASSSLGSGGGETQYF. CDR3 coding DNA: TGTGCCAGCAGTTCCCTGGGGTCAGGGGGCGGGGAGACCCAGTACTTC.

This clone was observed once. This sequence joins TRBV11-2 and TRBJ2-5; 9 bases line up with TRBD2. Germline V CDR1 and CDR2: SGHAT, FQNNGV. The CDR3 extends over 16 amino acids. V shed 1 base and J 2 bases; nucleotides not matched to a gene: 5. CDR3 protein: CASSLAGSGRQETQYF. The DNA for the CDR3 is TGTGCCAGCAGCTTAGCGGGTAGCGGGAGACAAGAGACCCAGTACTTC.

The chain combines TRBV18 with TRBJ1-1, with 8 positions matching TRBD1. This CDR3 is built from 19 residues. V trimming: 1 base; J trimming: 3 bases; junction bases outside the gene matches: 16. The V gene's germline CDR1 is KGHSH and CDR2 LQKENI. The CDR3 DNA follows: TGTGCCAGCTCACCACGCCCCGGACAGGGCACGACATCCGACACTGAAGCTTTCTTT. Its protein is CASSPRPGQGTTSDTEAFF.

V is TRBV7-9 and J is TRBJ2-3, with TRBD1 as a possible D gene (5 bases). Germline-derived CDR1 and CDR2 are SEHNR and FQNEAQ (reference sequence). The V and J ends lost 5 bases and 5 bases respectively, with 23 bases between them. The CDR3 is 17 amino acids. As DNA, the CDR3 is TGTGCCAGCAGCCCCCGGGCCAATCCTGGGGCCGGAGATACGCAGTATTTT. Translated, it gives CASSPRANPGAGDTQYF.

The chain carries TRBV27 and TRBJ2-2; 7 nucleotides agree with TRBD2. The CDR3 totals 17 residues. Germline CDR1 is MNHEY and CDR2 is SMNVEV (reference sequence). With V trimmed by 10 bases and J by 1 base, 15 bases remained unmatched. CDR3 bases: TGTGCCACCGACCCCGCGGGAGTAGCGGAGAACACCGGGGAGCTGTTTTTT. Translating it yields CATDPAGVAENTGELFF.

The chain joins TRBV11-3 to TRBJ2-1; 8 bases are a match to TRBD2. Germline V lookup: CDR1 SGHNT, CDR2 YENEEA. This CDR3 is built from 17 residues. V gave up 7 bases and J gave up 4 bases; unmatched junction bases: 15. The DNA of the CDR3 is TGTGCCAGCAACCCGGGGGGGGCTAGCGGTCTATACAATGAGCAGTTCTTC. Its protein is CASNPGGASGLYNEQFF.

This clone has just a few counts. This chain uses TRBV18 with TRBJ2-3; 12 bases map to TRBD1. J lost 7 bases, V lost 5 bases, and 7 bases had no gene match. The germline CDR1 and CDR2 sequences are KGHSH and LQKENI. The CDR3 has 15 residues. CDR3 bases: TGTGCCAGCTCAGCCGGGACAGGGGGCGTAAATACGCAGTATTTT. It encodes CASSAGTGGVNTQYF.

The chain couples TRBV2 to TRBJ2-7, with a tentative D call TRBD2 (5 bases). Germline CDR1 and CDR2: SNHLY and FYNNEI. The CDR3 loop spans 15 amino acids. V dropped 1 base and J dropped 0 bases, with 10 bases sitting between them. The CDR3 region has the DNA TGTGCCAGCAGTGAAGAGCGGCGGCCCTCCTACGAGCAGTACTTC. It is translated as CASSEERRPSYEQYF.

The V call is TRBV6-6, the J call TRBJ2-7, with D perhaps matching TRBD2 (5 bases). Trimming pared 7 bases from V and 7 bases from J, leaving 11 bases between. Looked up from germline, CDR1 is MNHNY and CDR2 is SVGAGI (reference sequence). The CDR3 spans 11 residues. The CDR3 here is CASTTSGEQYF. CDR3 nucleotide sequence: TGTGCCAGCACCACCTCGGGGGAGCAGTACTTC.

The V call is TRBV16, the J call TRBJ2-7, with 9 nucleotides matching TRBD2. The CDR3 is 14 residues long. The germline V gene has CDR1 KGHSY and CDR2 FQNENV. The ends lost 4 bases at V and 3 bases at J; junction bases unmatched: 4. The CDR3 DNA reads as TGTGCCAGCAGCCCCCTTAGCGGGGGCTACGAGCAGTACTTC. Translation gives CASSPLSGGYEQYF.

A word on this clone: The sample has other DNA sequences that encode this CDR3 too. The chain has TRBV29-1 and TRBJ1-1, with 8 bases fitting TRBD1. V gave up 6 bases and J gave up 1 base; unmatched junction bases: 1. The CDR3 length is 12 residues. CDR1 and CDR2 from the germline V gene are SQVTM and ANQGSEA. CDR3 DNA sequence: TGCAGCGTCGGACAGGGGAACACTGAAGCTTTCTTT. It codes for CSVGQGNTEAFF.

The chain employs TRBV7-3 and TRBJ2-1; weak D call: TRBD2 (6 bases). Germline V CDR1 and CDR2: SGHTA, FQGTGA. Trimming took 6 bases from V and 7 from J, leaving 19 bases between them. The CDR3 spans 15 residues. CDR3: CASRPAGTPHNEQFF. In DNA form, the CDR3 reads TGTGCCAGCAGGCCGGCCGGGACTCCGCATAATGAGCAGTTCTTC.

CDR3 region: CASSPGQATRSYGYTF. CDR3 DNA: TGTGCCAGCAGTCCCGGACAGGCCACCCGGAGCTATGGCTACACCTTC. The rearrangement joins TRBV6-6 to TRBJ1-2; TRBD1 aligns across 7 bases. V trimming: 5 bases; J trimming: 4 bases; junction bases outside the gene matches: 13. Germline lookup yields CDR1 MNHNY and CDR2 SVGAGI (reference sequence). CDR3 size: 16 residues.

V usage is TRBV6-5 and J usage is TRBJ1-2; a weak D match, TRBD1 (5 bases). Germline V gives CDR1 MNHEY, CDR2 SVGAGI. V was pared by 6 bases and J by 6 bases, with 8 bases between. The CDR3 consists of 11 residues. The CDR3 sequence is CASRDIHGYTF. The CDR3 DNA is TGTGCCAGCAGGGACATTCATGGCTACACCTTC.

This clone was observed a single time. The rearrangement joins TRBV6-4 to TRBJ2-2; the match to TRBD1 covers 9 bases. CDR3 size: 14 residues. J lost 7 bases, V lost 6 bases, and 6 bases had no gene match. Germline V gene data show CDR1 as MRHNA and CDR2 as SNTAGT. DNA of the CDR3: TGTGCCAGCAGGCAACAGGGGGCAGGCGGGGAGCTGTTTTTT. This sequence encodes CASRQQGAGGELFF.

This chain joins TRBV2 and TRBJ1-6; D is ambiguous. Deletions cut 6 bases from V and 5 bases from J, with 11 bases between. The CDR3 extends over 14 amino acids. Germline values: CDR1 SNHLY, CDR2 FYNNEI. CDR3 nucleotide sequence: TGTGCCAGCAGCGTCGCGTCTGATAATTCACCCCTCCACTTT. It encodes CASSVASDNSPLHF.

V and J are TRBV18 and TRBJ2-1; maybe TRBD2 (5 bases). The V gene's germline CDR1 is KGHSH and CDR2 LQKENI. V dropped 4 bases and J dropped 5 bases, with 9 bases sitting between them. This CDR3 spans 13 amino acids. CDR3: CASSLGRDNEQFF. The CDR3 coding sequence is TGTGCCAGCTCACTAGGGCGGGACAATGAGCAGTTCTTC. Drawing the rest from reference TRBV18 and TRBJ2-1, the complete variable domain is NAGVMQNPRHLVRRRGQEARLRCSPMKGHSHVYWYRQLPEEGLKFMVYLQKENIIDESGMPKERFSAEFPKEGPSILRIQQVVRGDSAAYFCASSLGRDNEQFFGPGTRLTVL.

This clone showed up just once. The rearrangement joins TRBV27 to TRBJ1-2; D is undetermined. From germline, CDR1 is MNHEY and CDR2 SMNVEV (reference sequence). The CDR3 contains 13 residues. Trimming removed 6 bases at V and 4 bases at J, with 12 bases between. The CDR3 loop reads CASSPTPGYGYTF. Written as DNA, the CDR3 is TGTGCCAGCAGCCCTACACCGGGCTATGGCTACACCTTC.